This T cell receptor beta chain was sequenced for a study of control samples from healthy donors and cancer patients. The method was immunoSEQ multiplex PCR; TCRdb's version includes in-frame clones alone and lacks a portion of them. The sample shows around 75,000 clones, around 92% of them seen only once. The receptor was derived from a woman aged 60-75 years in good health. The sequenced material came from blood.

CDR3 sequence reads: CASSLYRDPRYEQYF. The CDR3 nucleotides read TGCGCCAGCAGCCTCTACCGGGACCCACGCTACGAGCAGTACTTC. This chain links TRBV4-3 with TRBJ2-7, with D possibly called TRBD1 or TRBD2 (5 bases each). Trimming shortened V by 4 bases and J by 3 bases, and 16 bases separated the two germline ends. The germline V gene encodes CDR1 LGHNA and CDR2 YSLEER. The CDR3 extends over 15 amino acids.